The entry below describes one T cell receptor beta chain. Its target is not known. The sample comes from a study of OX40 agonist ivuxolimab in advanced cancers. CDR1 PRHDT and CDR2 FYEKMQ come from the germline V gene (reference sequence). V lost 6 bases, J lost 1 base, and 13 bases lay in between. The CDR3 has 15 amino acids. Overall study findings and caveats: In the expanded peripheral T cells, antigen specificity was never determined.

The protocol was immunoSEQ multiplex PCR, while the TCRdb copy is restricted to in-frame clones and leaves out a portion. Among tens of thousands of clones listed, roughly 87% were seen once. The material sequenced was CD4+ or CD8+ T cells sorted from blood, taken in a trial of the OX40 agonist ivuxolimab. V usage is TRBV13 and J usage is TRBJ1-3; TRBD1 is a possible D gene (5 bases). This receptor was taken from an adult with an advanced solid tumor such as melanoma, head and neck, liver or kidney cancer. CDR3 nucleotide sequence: TGTGCCAGCAGTCAGGGCGGATTTTCTGGAAACACCATATATTTT. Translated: CASSQGGFSGNTIYF.